Listed here is a single T cell receptor (beta chain). The data derive from a study of T cell changes during pregnancy in multiple sclerosis. The CDR3 contains 14 residues. Germline V gene sequence: CDR1 MGHDK, CDR2 SYGVNS. V was shortened by 6 bases and J by 10 bases, with 16 bases between the two germline ends. Data came from immunoSEQ multiplex PCR; TCRdb stores just in-frame clones and leaves some out. The sample includes almost 40,000 clones, around 91% of them seen just once. Sequencing was performed on CD4+ T cells from peripheral blood mononuclear cells, taken in the second trimester of pregnancy. This receptor was obtained from a female donor in good health, enrolled as a control in a pregnancy study. The chain employs TRBV25-1 and TRBJ1-6; possible D gene TRBD1, 5 bases. CDR3 coding DNA: TGTGCCAGCAGCCGTACAGGTCTGCTCTCACCCCTCCACTTT. Its protein product is CASSRTGLLSPLHF.